A single T cell receptor beta chain is shown here with its context. As yet, its antigen is unknown. The record originates from a study of graft-versus-host responses after intestinal transplantation. Study as a whole: Grafts were multivisceral, liver-intestinal, or isolated intestinal. Anti-thymocyte globulin induction was given to all recipients, followed by tacrolimus and steroids for roughly 3 years. General observations from the study: Elevated graft-versus-host to host-versus-graft clonal ratios in allografts were recorded for patients with graft-donor T cell macrochimerism.

Sequencing used immunoSEQ multiplex PCR; TCRdb keeps in-frame clones, though not all of them. Of 8,500 to 10,000 clones listed, roughly 90% were seen once; the top ten hold 5.2%. Tissue from the graft was processed to free its intraepithelial and lamina propria lymphocytes. This CDR3 has 15 residues. In germline, CDR1 is SGHRS, CDR2 YFSETQ. V was trimmed by 4 bases and J by 3 bases, leaving 16 bases between them. V gene TRBV5-1 combines with J gene TRBJ1-2; D perhaps matches TRBD1 (6 bases). This material consisted of ileum tissue, taken 729 days after intestinal transplantation. The TCR originated in a human patient who received an intestinal transplant, so some T cells may come from the graft donor. The DNA of the CDR3 is TGCGCCAGCAGCCGACAGGACGGAAGCGACTATGGCTACACCTTC. It yields the protein CASSRQDGSDYGYTF.